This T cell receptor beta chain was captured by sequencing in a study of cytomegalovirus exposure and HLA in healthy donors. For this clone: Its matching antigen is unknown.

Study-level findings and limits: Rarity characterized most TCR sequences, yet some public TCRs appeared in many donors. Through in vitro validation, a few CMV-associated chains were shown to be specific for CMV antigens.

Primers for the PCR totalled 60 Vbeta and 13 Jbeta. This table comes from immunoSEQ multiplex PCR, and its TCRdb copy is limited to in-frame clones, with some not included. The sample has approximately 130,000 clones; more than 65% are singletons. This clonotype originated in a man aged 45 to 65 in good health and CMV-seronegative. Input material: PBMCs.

CDR3 protein: CASSIGRGIQDTQYF. The CDR3 nucleotides read TGTGCCAGTAGTATTGGCAGGGGAATTCAAGATACGCAGTATTTT. The genes are TRBV19 and TRBJ2-3, with TRBD1 as a possible D gene (6 bases). This CDR3 contains 15 residues. With 3 bases removed from V and 5 bases from J, the gap between germline ends came to 15 bases. Looked up from germline, CDR1 is LNHDA and CDR2 is SQIVND (reference sequence).